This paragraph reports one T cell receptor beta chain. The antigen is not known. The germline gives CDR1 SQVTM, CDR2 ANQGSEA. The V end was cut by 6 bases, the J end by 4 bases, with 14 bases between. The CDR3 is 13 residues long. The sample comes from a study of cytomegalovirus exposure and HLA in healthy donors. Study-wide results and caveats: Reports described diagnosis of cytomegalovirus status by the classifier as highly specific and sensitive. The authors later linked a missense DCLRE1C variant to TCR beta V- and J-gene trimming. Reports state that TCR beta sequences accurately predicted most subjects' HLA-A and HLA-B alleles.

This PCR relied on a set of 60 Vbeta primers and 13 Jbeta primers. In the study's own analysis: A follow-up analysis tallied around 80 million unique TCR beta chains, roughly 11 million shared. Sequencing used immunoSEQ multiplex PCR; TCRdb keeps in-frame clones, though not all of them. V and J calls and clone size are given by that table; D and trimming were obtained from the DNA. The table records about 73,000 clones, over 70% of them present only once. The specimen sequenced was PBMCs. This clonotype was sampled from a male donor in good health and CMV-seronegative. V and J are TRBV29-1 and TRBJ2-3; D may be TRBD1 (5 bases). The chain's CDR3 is CSVHLAGPDTQYF. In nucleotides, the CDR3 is TGCAGCGTCCACCTGGCAGGGCCAGATACGCAGTATTTT.